Presented here are 6 T cell receptor beta chains from one specimen sequenced in a study of blood T cell repertoires in COVID-19. Assay used: immunoSEQ multiplex PCR; TCRdb lists only in-frame clones, some missing. The table lists roughly 260,000 clones, 86% of them singletons, with over 7.5% in the top ten. The sequenced sample was peripheral blood. Receptor source: a man aged 35 to 55 who had recovered from COVID-19.

The rearrangement joins TRBV7-6 to TRBJ1-1; TRBD1 is a possible D gene (5 bases). The V end lost 4 bases, the J end lost 0 bases, and 18 bases lay between the germline ends. Germline lookup yields CDR1 SGHVS and CDR2 FNYEAQ. The CDR3 consists of 17 residues. In DNA, the CDR3 is TGTGCCAGCAGCTCCTCTCAGTGGGGGGACTTGAACACTGAAGCTTTCTTT. It translates to CASSSSQWGDLNTEAFF.

This clone has a single count. V usage is TRBV5-1 and J usage is TRBJ2-1; D is perhaps TRBD2 (6 bases). Looked up from germline, CDR1 is SGHRS and CDR2 is YFSETQ. The CDR3 sequence is 16 residues long. The ends were cut back, 4 bases at V and 2 bases at J, with 16 bases in the middle. CDR3: CASSGWGELAYNEQFF. The CDR3 DNA reads as TGCGCCAGCAGCGGCTGGGGGGAGTTGGCCTACAATGAGCAGTTCTTC.

This clone was counted a few times. The CDR3 region is CASSVKGPGVSELAGELFF. CDR3 DNA sequence: TGTGCCAGCAGCGTCAAAGGTCCAGGGGTCTCTGAACTTGCCGGGGAGCTGTTTTTT. The rearrangement uses TRBV21-1 and TRBJ2-2; the D call TRBD1 from the table was never checked on the DNA. TRBV21-1 is labeled a pseudogene. This CDR3 is built from 19 residues.

The rearrangement links TRBV7-6 to TRBJ1-1; 7 bases are shared with TRBD1. Germline CDR1 reads SGHVS; CDR2 reads FNYEAQ. The CDR3 length is 14 residues. The ends lost 2 bases at V and 1 base at J; junction bases unmatched: 1. CDR3 residues: CASSLNRGNTEAFF. CDR3 DNA sequence: TGTGCCAGCAGCTTAAACAGGGGGAACACTGAAGCTTTCTTT.

The CDR3 coding sequence is TGTGCCAGCAGGCCTGGGACAGGGGAAAGGTCACCCCTCCACTTT. Translated: CASRPGTGERSPLHF. The rearrangement uses TRBV25-1 and TRBJ1-6; 10 bases match TRBD1. The CDR3 sequence is 15 residues long. The V gene's germline CDR1 is MGHDK and CDR2 SYGVNS. V gave up 6 bases and J gave up 10 bases; unmatched junction bases: 9.

V and J are TRBV11-2 and TRBJ1-4, with D possibly TRBD1 on 5 matching bases. Germline V gives CDR1 SGHAT, CDR2 FQNNGV. With 5 bases removed from V and 3 bases from J, the gap between germline ends came to 13 bases. The CDR3 extends over 15 amino acids. CDR3 sequence reads: CASSPSGASNEKLFF. In nucleotides, the CDR3 is TGTGCCAGCAGCCCAAGTGGGGCTTCTAATGAAAAACTGTTTTTT.